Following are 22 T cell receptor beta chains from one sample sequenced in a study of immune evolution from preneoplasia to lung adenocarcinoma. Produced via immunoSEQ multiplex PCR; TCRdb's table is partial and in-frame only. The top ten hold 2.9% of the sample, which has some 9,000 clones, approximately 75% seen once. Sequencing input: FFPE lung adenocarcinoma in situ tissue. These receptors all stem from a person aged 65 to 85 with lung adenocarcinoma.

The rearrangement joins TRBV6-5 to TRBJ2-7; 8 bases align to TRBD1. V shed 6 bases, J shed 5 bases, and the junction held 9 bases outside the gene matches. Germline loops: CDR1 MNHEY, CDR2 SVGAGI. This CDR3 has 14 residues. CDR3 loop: CASRTGGASDEQYF. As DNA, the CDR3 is TGTGCCAGCAGAACAGGGGGTGCAAGCGACGAGCAGTACTTC.

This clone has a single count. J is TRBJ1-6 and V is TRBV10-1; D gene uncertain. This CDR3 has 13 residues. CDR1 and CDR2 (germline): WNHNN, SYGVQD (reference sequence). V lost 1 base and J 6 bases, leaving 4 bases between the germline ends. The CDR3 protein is CASSEFLNSPLHF. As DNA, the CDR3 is TGCGCCAGCAGTGAGTTTCTTAATTCACCCCTCCACTTT.

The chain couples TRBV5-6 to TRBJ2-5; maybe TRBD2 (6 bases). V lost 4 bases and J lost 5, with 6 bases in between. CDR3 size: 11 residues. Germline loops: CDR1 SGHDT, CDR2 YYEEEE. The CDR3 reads CASSRGETQYF. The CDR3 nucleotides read TGTGCCAGCAGCCGGGGGGAGACCCAGTACTTC. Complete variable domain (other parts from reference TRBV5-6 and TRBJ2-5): DAGVTQSPTHLIKTRGQQVTLRCSPKSGHDTVSWYQQALGQGPQFIFQYYEEEERQRGNFPDRFSGHQFPNYSSELNVNALLLGDSALYLCASSRGETQYFGPGTRLLVL.

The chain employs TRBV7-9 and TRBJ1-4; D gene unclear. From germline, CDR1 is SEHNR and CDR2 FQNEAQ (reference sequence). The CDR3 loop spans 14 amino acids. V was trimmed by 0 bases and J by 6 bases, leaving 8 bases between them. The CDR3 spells CASSLAGQDEKLFF. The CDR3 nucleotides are TGTGCCAGCAGCTTAGCAGGCCAGGATGAAAAACTGTTTTTT.

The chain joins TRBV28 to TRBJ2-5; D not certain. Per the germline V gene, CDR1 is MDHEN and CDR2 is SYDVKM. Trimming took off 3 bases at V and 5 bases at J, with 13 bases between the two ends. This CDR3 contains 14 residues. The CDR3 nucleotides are TGTGCCAGCAGTTTGTTTGACGGGTCGGAGACCCAGTACTTC. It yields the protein CASSLFDGSETQYF.

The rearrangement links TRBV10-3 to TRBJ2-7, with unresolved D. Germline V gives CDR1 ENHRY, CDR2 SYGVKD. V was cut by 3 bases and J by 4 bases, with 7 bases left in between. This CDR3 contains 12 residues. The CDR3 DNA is TGTGCCATCAGTGATGCAAGGTACGAGCAGTACTTC. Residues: CAISDARYEQYF.

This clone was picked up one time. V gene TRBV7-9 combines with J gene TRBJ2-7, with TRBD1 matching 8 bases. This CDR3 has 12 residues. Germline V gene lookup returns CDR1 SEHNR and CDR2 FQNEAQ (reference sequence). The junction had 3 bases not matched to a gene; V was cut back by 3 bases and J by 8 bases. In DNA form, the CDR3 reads TGTGCCAGCAGCTTGACAGGGGTCCAGCAGTACTTC. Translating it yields CASSLTGVQQYF.

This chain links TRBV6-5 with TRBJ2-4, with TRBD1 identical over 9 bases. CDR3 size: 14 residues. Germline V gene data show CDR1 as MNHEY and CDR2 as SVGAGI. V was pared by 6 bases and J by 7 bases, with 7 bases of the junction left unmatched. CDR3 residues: CASRGGGTGNIQYF. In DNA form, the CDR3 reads TGTGCCAGCAGAGGAGGCGGGACAGGGAACATTCAGTACTTC.

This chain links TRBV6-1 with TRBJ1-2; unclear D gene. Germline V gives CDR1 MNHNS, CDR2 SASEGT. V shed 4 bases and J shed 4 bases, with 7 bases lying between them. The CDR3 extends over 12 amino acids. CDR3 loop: CASSVRGYGYTF. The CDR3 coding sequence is TGTGCCAGCAGTGTTCGGGGCTATGGCTACACCTTC.

The CDR3 DNA reads as TGTGCCAGCAGCCGCCTAATAAATGAGCAGTTCTTC. This sequence encodes CASSRLINEQFF. The V call is TRBV6-6, the J call TRBJ2-1; D ambiguous. Trimming removed 6 bases from V and 7 bases from J, with 10 bases in between. Germline assignment: CDR1 MNHNY and CDR2 SVGAGI (reference sequence). This CDR3 region has 12 residues.

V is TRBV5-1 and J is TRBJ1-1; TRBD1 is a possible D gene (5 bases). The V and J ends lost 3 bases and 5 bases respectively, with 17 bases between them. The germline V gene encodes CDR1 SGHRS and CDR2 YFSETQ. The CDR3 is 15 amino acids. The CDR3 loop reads CASSYEGLWLTEAFF. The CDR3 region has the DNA TGCGCCAGCAGCTACGAGGGACTCTGGCTGACTGAAGCTTTCTTT.

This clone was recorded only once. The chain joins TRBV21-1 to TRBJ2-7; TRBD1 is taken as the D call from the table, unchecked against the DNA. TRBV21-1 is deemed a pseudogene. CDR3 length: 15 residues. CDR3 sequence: CASSGNRDRGYEQYF. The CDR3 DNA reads TGTGCCAGCAGCGGGAACCGGGACAGGGGCTACGAGCAGTACTTC.

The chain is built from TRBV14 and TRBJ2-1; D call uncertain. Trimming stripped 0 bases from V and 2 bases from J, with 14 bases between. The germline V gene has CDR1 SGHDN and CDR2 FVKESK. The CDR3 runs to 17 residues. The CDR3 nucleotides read TGTGCCAGCAGCCAAGATCCTTGGCGGAGAACCTACAATGAGCAGTTCTTC. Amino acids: CASSQDPWRRTYNEQFF. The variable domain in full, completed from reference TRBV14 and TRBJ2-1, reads EAGVTQFPSHSVIEKGQTVTLRCDPISGHDNLYWYRRVMGKEIKFLLHFVKESKQDESGMPNNRFLAERTGGTYSTLKVQPAELEDSGVYFCASSQDPWRRTYNEQFFGPGTRLTVL.

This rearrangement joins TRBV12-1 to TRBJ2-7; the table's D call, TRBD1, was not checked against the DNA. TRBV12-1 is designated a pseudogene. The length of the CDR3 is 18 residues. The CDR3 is CASSPTTRDRDTPKEQYF. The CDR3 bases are TGTGCCAGCAGCCCTACAACCCGCGACAGGGATACCCCAAAGGAGCAGTACTTC.

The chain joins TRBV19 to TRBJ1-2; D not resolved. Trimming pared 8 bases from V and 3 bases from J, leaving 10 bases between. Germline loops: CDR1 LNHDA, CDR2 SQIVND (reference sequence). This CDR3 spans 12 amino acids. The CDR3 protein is CASLSWHYGYTF. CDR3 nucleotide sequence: TGTGCCAGTCTATCTTGGCACTATGGCTACACCTTC.

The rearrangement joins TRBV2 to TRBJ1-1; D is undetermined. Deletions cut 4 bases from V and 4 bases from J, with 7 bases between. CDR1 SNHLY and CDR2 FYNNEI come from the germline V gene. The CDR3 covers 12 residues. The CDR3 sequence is CASSGTLTEAFF. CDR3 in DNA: TGTGCCAGCAGTGGGACTCTCACTGAAGCTTTCTTT.

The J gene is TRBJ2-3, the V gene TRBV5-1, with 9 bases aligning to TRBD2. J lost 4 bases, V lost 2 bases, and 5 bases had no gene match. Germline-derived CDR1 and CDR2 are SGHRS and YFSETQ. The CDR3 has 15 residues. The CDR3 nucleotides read TGCGCCAGCAGCTTTAGCGGGAGCTTCGCAGATACGCAGTATTTT. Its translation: CASSFSGSFADTQYF.

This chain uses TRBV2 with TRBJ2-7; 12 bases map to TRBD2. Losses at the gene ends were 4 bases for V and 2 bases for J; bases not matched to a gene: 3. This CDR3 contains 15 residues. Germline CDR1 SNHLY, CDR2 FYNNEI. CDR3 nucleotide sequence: TGTGCCAGCAGTGGGACTAGCGGGGTGACCTACGAGCAGTACTTC. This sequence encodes CASSGTSGVTYEQYF.

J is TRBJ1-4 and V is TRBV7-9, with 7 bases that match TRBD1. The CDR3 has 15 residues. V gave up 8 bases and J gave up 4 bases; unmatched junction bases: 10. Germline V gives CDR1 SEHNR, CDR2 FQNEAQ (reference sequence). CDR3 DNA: TGTGCCAGCTCCCTGGGGGACAGATTTAATGAAAAACTGTTTTTT. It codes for CASSLGDRFNEKLFF.

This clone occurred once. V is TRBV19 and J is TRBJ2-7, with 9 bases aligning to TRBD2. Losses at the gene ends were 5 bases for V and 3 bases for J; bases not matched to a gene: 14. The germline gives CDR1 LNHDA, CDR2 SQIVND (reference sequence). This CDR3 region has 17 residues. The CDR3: CASSSPDLSGRNYEQYF. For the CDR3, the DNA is TGTGCCAGTAGTTCTCCCGACCTTAGCGGGAGAAACTACGAGCAGTACTTC.

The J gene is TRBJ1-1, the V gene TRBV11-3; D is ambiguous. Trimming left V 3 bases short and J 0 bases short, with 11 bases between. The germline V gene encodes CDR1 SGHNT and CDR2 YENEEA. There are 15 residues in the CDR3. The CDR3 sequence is CASSFNMRVNTEAFF. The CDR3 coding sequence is TGTGCCAGCAGCTTTAATATGAGGGTGAACACTGAAGCTTTCTTT.

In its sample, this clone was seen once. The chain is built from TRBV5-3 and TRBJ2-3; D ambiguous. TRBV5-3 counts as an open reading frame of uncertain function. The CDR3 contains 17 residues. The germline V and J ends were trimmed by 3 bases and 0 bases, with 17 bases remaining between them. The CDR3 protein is CARSSGVVNTSTDTQYF. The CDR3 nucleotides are TGTGCCAGAAGCTCCGGTGTCGTGAACACTAGCACAGATACGCAGTATTTT.